Listed below are T cell receptor beta chains from one sample, sequenced in a study of cytomegalovirus exposure and HLA in healthy donors. Clones were read by immunoSEQ multiplex PCR, and TCRdb kept only the in-frame ones, dropping some. This repertoire shows around 150,000 clones, 60% to 80% found once; its top ten account for over 2.5%. The sample was PBMCs. Receptors were obtained from a woman aged 40 to 50 in good health and CMV-seropositive. CDR3s include the opening cysteine and the closing phenylalanine or tryptophan. Fields, in order: clone size, CDR3 length, J gene, D gene, V gene, CDR3 DNA, CDR3 protein. D genes are given only for firm matches. Not every row has a clone size; where given, it reads once, few, many or a size class.

abundance: NA; len: 13; j_gene: TRBJ1-2; d_gene: NA; v_gene: TRBV15; CDR3nt: TGTGCCACCAGCAGAGGCAGGGAGGAAGGCTACACCTTC; CDR3aa: CATSRGREEGYTF
abundance: NA; len: 14; j_gene: TRBJ1-1; d_gene: NA; v_gene: TRBV6-6; CDR3nt: TGTGCCAGCAGATCCCGACAGGCGAACACTGAAGCTTTCTTT; CDR3aa: CASRSRQANTEAFF
abundance: NA; len: 15; j_gene: TRBJ2-7; d_gene: TRBD1; v_gene: TRBV7-9; CDR3nt: TGTGCCAGCAGCTTAGCGCAGGGGGTTACGTACGAGCAGTACTTC; CDR3aa: CASSLAQGVTYEQYF
abundance: NA; len: 15; j_gene: TRBJ1-1; d_gene: TRBD1; v_gene: TRBV4-1; CDR3nt: TGCGCCAGCAGTCGAGGGACAGGGACGAACACTGAAGCTTTCTTT; CDR3aa: CASSRGTGTNTEAFF
abundance: NA; len: 16; j_gene: TRBJ2-2; d_gene: TRBD1; v_gene: TRBV5-5; CDR3nt: TGTGCCAGCAGCTCCCGGACAGGTAGAGACACCGGGGAGCTGTTTTTT; CDR3aa: CASSSRTGRDTGELFF
abundance: NA; len: 14; j_gene: TRBJ2-3; d_gene: TRBD1; v_gene: TRBV19; CDR3nt: TGTGCCAGTAGTATGGGACAGATCACAGATACGCAGTATTTT; CDR3aa: CASSMGQITDTQYF
abundance: NA; len: 14; j_gene: TRBJ1-2; d_gene: TRBD1; v_gene: TRBV11-2; CDR3nt: TGTGCCAGCAGCCCGGGACAGGGAGGCTATGGCTACACCTTC; CDR3aa: CASSPGQGGYGYTF
abundance: NA; len: 15; j_gene: TRBJ2-7; d_gene: NA; v_gene: TRBV7-8; CDR3nt: TGTGCCAGCAGCTTAGTTGCAGGGTCAGGCTACGAGCAGTACTTC; CDR3aa: CASSLVAGSGYEQYF
abundance: NA; len: 14; j_gene: TRBJ2-7; d_gene: NA; v_gene: TRBV19; CDR3nt: TGTGCCAGTAGCGCGATCGAGAGCTCCTACGAGCAGTACTTC; CDR3aa: CASSAIESSYEQYF
abundance: NA; len: 18; j_gene: TRBJ2-1; d_gene: TRBD2; v_gene: TRBV7-9; CDR3nt: TGTGCCAGCAGCTTAGGACAGGTGAAACGGGGGGGCCCAGATGAGCAGTTCTTC; CDR3aa: CASSLGQVKRGGPDEQFF
abundance: once; len: 14; j_gene: TRBJ2-5; d_gene: TRBD2; v_gene: TRBV5-1; CDR3nt: TGCGCCAGCAGCTTGTCTAGCGGCCAAGAGACCCAGTACTTC; CDR3aa: CASSLSSGQETQYF
abundance: once; len: 15; j_gene: TRBJ1-5; d_gene: NA; v_gene: TRBV9; CDR3nt: TGTGCCAGCAGCGTAGGGTCTGGGAGCCATCAGCCCCAGCATTTT; CDR3aa: CASSVGSGSHQPQHF
abundance: NA; len: 17; j_gene: TRBJ2-7; d_gene: TRBD2; v_gene: TRBV28; CDR3nt: TGTGCTCCGGGAGGAATTCCAGGCCCCGACCCACCCTACGAGCAGTACTTC; CDR3aa: CAPGGIPGPDPPYEQYF
abundance: NA; len: 12; j_gene: TRBJ1-5; d_gene: NA; v_gene: TRBV6-1; CDR3nt: TGTGCCAGCGAAGGGGGCAATCAGCCCCAGCATTTT; CDR3aa: CASEGGNQPQHF
abundance: NA; len: 16; j_gene: TRBJ2-1; d_gene: TRBD1; v_gene: TRBV19; CDR3nt: TGTGCCAGTAGTATAAGGTTAGGGACAGTCTACAATGAGCAGTTCTTC; CDR3aa: CASSIRLGTVYNEQFF
abundance: once; len: 13; j_gene: TRBJ1-1; d_gene: NA; v_gene: TRBV7-9; CDR3nt: TGTGCCAGCAGCTTAGAAGGGGAGGCTGAAGCTTTCTTT; CDR3aa: CASSLEGEAEAFF
abundance: once; len: 12; j_gene: TRBJ2-5; d_gene: NA; v_gene: TRBV29-1; CDR3nt: TGCAGCGTTGAAGGGAGTTTGGAGACCCAGTACTTC; CDR3aa: CSVEGSLETQYF
abundance: few; len: 14; j_gene: TRBJ2-5; d_gene: NA; v_gene: TRBV19; CDR3nt: TGTGCCAGTAGTATAGGTACAGCACAAGAGACCCAGTACTTC; CDR3aa: CASSIGTAQETQYF
abundance: NA; len: 13; j_gene: TRBJ1-5; d_gene: NA; v_gene: TRBV6-4; CDR3nt: TGTGCCAGCAGTTTCGATGACTCGTCTCCCCAGCATTTT; CDR3aa: CASSFDDSSPQHF
abundance: NA; len: 15; j_gene: TRBJ1-5; d_gene: NA; v_gene: TRBV5-1; CDR3nt: TGCGCCAGCAGCGTGACAGGAAACAGCAATCAGCCCCAGCATTTT; CDR3aa: CASSVTGNSNQPQHF
abundance: NA; len: 18; j_gene: TRBJ2-5; d_gene: TRBD2; v_gene: TRBV4-3; CDR3nt: TGCGCCAGCAGCCAAGATGCCGAGACTAGCGGGCGAAAAGAGACCCAGTACTTC; CDR3aa: CASSQDAETSGRKETQYF
abundance: NA; len: 16; j_gene: TRBJ2-5; d_gene: TRBD2; v_gene: TRBV5-1; CDR3nt: TGCGCCAGCAGTTCCGGGACTAGCGGGAGGGTGGAGACCCAGTACTTC; CDR3aa: CASSSGTSGRVETQYF
abundance: NA; len: 15; j_gene: TRBJ2-3; d_gene: NA; v_gene: TRBV5-4; CDR3nt: TGTGCCAGCAGCTCCGCTGGGGCCGTAGGAGATACGCAGTATTTT; CDR3aa: CASSSAGAVGDTQYF
abundance: NA; len: 15; j_gene: TRBJ2-1; d_gene: NA; v_gene: TRBV5-6; CDR3nt: TGTGCCAGCAGCTTGTCCCGGAGCTCCTACAATGAGCAGTTCTTC; CDR3aa: CASSLSRSSYNEQFF
abundance: NA; len: 13; j_gene: TRBJ1-2; d_gene: TRBD1; v_gene: TRBV10-1; CDR3nt: TGCGCCAGCAGTCAGGACAGGGCCTATGGCTACACCTTC; CDR3aa: CASSQDRAYGYTF
abundance: NA; len: 16; j_gene: TRBJ2-7; d_gene: NA; v_gene: TRBV7-9; CDR3nt: TGTGCCAGCAGCTCCGTAAGGACATCAGGTAGGGGCGAGCAGTACTTC; CDR3aa: CASSSVRTSGRGEQYF
abundance: NA; len: 15; j_gene: TRBJ1-2; d_gene: TRBD1; v_gene: TRBV11-3; CDR3nt: TGTGCCAGCAGACCCGGGACAGGTGTTAACTATGGCTACACCTTC; CDR3aa: CASRPGTGVNYGYTF
abundance: NA; len: 13; j_gene: TRBJ1-6; d_gene: TRBD1; v_gene: TRBV30; CDR3nt: TGTGCCTGCGGACAGGGAGTTGGGTCACCCCTCCACTTT; CDR3aa: CACGQGVGSPLHF
abundance: NA; len: 12; j_gene: TRBJ1-2; d_gene: TRBD1; v_gene: TRBV30; CDR3nt: TGTGCCTGGACAGGGGGCAACTATGGCTACACCTTC; CDR3aa: CAWTGGNYGYTF
abundance: NA; len: 14; j_gene: TRBJ2-7; d_gene: TRBD1; v_gene: TRBV11-2; CDR3nt: TGTGCCAGCAGCTTTTCCAGACAGGGCGCCGAGCAGTACTTC; CDR3aa: CASSFSRQGAEQYF
abundance: NA; len: 15; j_gene: TRBJ2-1; d_gene: NA; v_gene: TRBV7-8; CDR3nt: TGTGCCAGCAGCCCGGGACTTTATGCCTACAATGAGCAGTTCTTC; CDR3aa: CASSPGLYAYNEQFF
abundance: NA; len: 13; j_gene: TRBJ2-1; d_gene: TRBD2; v_gene: TRBV30; CDR3nt: TGTGCCTGGAGTCTGGGGGAGCGGGGTCAGCAGTTCTTC; CDR3aa: CAWSLGERGQQFF
abundance: NA; len: 11; j_gene: TRBJ2-1; d_gene: NA; v_gene: TRBV2; CDR3nt: TGTGCCAGCAGCGATTACGGTGAGCAGTTCTTC; CDR3aa: CASSDYGEQFF
abundance: NA; len: 14; j_gene: TRBJ1-2; d_gene: NA; v_gene: TRBV19; CDR3nt: TGTGCCAGTAGTATTATGACAGGTTCCTATGGCTACACCTTC; CDR3aa: CASSIMTGSYGYTF
abundance: NA; len: 15; j_gene: TRBJ2-1; d_gene: TRBD2; v_gene: TRBV5-1; CDR3nt: TGCGCCAGCACCCCGGGAGGAAGCTCCTACAATGAGCAGTTCTTC; CDR3aa: CASTPGGSSYNEQFF
abundance: NA; len: 16; j_gene: TRBJ2-3; d_gene: TRBD2; v_gene: TRBV30; CDR3nt: TGTGCCTGGAGTGCCCCGGGAGGGGTAGGTACAGATACGCAGTATTTT; CDR3aa: CAWSAPGGVGTDTQYF
abundance: NA; len: 13; j_gene: TRBJ1-1; d_gene: TRBD1; v_gene: TRBV30; CDR3nt: TGTGCCTTGGACAGGGCCCGGGACACTGAAGCTTTCTTT; CDR3aa: CALDRARDTEAFF
abundance: NA; len: 15; j_gene: TRBJ2-4; d_gene: TRBD2; v_gene: TRBV7-2; CDR3nt: TGTGCCAGCAGCTCCAGGACTGGCGGGAGAAACATTCAGTACTTC; CDR3aa: CASSSRTGGRNIQYF
abundance: NA; len: 14; j_gene: TRBJ1-1; d_gene: NA; v_gene: TRBV6-5; CDR3nt: TGTGCCAGCAGTTACGGACAATCGAACACTGAAGCTTTCTTT; CDR3aa: CASSYGQSNTEAFF
abundance: NA; len: 13; j_gene: TRBJ1-1; d_gene: TRBD1; v_gene: TRBV6-6; CDR3nt: TGTGCCAGCAGCCTGCAGGGGGCGGAGAGTGCTTTCTTT; CDR3aa: CASSLQGAESAFF
abundance: NA; len: 14; j_gene: TRBJ2-2; d_gene: NA; v_gene: TRBV4-3; CDR3nt: TGCGCCAGCAGCCCCTTGGGCGGGACCGGGGAGCTGTTTTTT; CDR3aa: CASSPLGGTGELFF
abundance: NA; len: 15; j_gene: TRBJ1-3; d_gene: NA; v_gene: TRBV5-6; CDR3nt: TGTGCCAGCAGCTTGACCACCAGCTCTGGAAACACCATATATTTT; CDR3aa: CASSLTTSSGNTIYF
abundance: NA; len: 17; j_gene: TRBJ1-5; d_gene: TRBD1; v_gene: TRBV4-1; CDR3nt: TGCGCCAGCAGCTCCTACATGGGACAGAGAGGCAATCAGCCCCAGCATTTT; CDR3aa: CASSSYMGQRGNQPQHF
abundance: NA; len: 13; j_gene: TRBJ2-6; d_gene: NA; v_gene: TRBV5-4; CDR3nt: TGTGCCAGCAAGAGTAGTATAGCCAACGTCCTGACTTTC; CDR3aa: CASKSSIANVLTF
abundance: NA; len: 14; j_gene: TRBJ1-6; d_gene: TRBD1; v_gene: TRBV7-2; CDR3nt: TGTGCCAGCAGTTGGACAGGCTATAATTCACCCCTCCACTTT; CDR3aa: CASSWTGYNSPLHF
abundance: NA; len: 15; j_gene: TRBJ2-1; d_gene: NA; v_gene: TRBV5-8; CDR3nt: TGTGCCAGCAGCTTGGCGGGATATACCTACAATGAGCAGTTCTTC; CDR3aa: CASSLAGYTYNEQFF
abundance: NA; len: 13; j_gene: TRBJ2-1; d_gene: NA; v_gene: TRBV10-3; CDR3nt: TGTGCCATCAGTGAGTCTAGCCGTGGAGAGCAGTTCTTC; CDR3aa: CAISESSRGEQFF
abundance: NA; len: 15; j_gene: TRBJ2-7; d_gene: NA; v_gene: TRBV19; CDR3nt: TGTGCCAGTAGTCCCCTTGGCAGGGGTCTGGGGGAGCAGTACTTC; CDR3aa: CASSPLGRGLGEQYF
abundance: few; len: 16; j_gene: TRBJ1-3; d_gene: NA; v_gene: TRBV7-2; CDR3nt: TGTGCCAGCAGCTTAGAAGGACACCACTCTGGAAACACCATATATTTT; CDR3aa: CASSLEGHHSGNTIYF
abundance: NA; len: 12; j_gene: TRBJ1-2; d_gene: TRBD1; v_gene: TRBV9; CDR3nt: TGTGCCAGCAGTCCGGGACAGGGCGGCTACACCTTC; CDR3aa: CASSPGQGGYTF
abundance: NA; len: 13; j_gene: TRBJ1-5; d_gene: NA; v_gene: TRBV30; CDR3nt: TGTGCCTGGAGCCGGGGGGGGGAGCAGCCCCAGCATTTT; CDR3aa: CAWSRGGEQPQHF
abundance: once; len: 15; j_gene: TRBJ2-1; d_gene: TRBD2; v_gene: TRBV19; CDR3nt: TGTGCCAGTAGTTTTACTAGCGGGGCCGGCAATGAGCAGTTCTTC; CDR3aa: CASSFTSGAGNEQFF
abundance: NA; len: 13; j_gene: TRBJ2-5; d_gene: TRBD1; v_gene: TRBV15; CDR3nt: TGTGCCACCAGTTCAGGGGGTCCGGAGACCCAGTACTTC; CDR3aa: CATSSGGPETQYF
abundance: NA; len: 15; j_gene: TRBJ2-7; d_gene: NA; v_gene: TRBV5-1; CDR3nt: TGCGCCAGCAGCTTAGACCAGGCTAATAATTACGAGCAGTACTTC; CDR3aa: CASSLDQANNYEQYF
abundance: once; len: 16; j_gene: TRBJ2-1; d_gene: TRBD2; v_gene: TRBV28; CDR3nt: TGTGCCAGCAGTTCCAGACTAGCGGACCACTACAATGAGCAGTTCTTC; CDR3aa: CASSSRLADHYNEQFF